Listed below are T cell receptor beta chains from one sample, sequenced in a study of monozygotic twins with cystic fibrosis. The method was immunoSEQ multiplex PCR; TCRdb's version includes in-frame clones alone and lacks a portion of them. In the table there are roughly 20,000 clones, less than 95% of which are singletons. Material for sequencing was blood. The receptors here all came from a girl aged 2 to 9 with cystic fibrosis. Each CDR3 is given with its conserved first and last residue.

v_gene	len	j_gene	CDR3aa
TRBV4-1	14	TRBJ1-5	CASSDGGLGQPQHF
TRBV13	14	TRBJ2-7	CASSLDRSSYEQYF
TRBV19	18	TRBJ1-1	CASTIPASWNLGDTEAFF
TRBV5-4	16	TRBJ1-1	CASSPAGHTLNTEAFF
TRBV11-2	15	TRBJ1-4	CATREGRGADEKLFF
TRBV5-1	17	TRBJ2-7	CASSSPGMSGSTHEQYF
TRBV6-7	17	TRBJ2-5	CASSYTGTSGRGETQYF
TRBV19	15	TRBJ2-3	CASSIVDSCADTQYF
TRBV18	14	TRBJ2-1	CASSTAGGRDEQFF
TRBV6-1	14	TRBJ1-2	CASSDRGPNYGYTF
TRBV29-1	17	TRBJ2-7	CSASGLAGEEVNYEQYF
TRBV18	14	TRBJ2-1	CASSEPTEVIEQFF
TRBV5-1	17	TRBJ1-4	CASSFTTGVAPNEKLFF
TRBV7-9	11	TRBJ2-3	CASHSLDTQYF
TRBV6-1	14	TRBJ1-5	CASSGSGGDQPQHF
TRBV4-2	19	TRBJ1-3	CASSQEVFLGGLSGNTIYF
TRBV5-3	14	TRBJ1-3	CARTSHGYGNTIYF
TRBV2	13	TRBJ2-1	CASSVGQYNEQFF
TRBV15	16	TRBJ2-2	CATSRDEGTNTGELFF
TRBV5-8	15	TRBJ2-3	CASNYGTVQTDTQYF
TRBV29-1	18	TRBJ2-3	CSVVGLAGGRLRTDTQYF
TRBV19	15	TRBJ1-5	CASSSGTGGNQPQHF